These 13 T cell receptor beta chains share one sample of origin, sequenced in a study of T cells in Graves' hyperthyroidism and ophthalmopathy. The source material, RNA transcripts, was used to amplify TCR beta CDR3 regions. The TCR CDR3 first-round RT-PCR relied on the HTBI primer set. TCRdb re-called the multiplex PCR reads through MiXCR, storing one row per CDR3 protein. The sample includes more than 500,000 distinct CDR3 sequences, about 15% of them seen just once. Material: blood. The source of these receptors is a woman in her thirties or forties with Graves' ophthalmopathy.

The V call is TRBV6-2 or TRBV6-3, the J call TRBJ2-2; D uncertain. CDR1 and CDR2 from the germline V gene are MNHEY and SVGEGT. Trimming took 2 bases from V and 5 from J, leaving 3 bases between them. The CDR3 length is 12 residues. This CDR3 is CASSYMTGELFF. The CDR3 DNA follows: TGTGCCAGCAGTTACATGACCGGGGAGCTGTTTTTT.

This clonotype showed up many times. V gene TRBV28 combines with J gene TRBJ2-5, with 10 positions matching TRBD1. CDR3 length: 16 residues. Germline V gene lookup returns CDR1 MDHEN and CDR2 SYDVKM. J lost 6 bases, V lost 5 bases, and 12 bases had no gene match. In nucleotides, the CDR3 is TGTGCCAGCAGTCCCCATACGGGACAGGGGTTACAGACCCAGTACTTC. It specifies CASSPHTGQGLQTQYF.

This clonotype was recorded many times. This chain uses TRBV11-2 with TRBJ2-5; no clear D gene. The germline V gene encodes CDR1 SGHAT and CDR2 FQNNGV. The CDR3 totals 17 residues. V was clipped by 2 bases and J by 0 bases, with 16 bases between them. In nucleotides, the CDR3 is TGTGCCAGCAGCTTATTCCCACCGGTGGGGTACCAAGAGACCCAGTACTTC. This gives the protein CASSLFPPVGYQETQYF.

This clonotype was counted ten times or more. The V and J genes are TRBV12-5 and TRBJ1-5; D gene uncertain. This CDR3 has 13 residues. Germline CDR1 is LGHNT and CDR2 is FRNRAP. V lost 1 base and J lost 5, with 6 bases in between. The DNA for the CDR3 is TGTGCTAGTGGTTTGGCTGACTATCAGCCCCAGCATTTT. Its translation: CASGLADYQPQHF.

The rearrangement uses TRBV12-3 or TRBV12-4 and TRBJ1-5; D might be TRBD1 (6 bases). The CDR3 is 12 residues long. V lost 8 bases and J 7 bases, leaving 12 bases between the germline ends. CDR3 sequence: CASSTQGQPQHF. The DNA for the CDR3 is TGTGCCAGCTCAACCCAGGGGCAGCCCCAGCATTTT.

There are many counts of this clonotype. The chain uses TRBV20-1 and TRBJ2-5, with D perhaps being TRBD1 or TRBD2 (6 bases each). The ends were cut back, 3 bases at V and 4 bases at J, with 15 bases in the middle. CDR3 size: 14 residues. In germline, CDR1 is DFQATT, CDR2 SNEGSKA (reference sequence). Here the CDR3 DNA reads TGCAGTGCTAGGGGGGGCAGGATTGGAGAGACCCAGTACTTC. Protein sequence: CSARGGRIGETQYF.

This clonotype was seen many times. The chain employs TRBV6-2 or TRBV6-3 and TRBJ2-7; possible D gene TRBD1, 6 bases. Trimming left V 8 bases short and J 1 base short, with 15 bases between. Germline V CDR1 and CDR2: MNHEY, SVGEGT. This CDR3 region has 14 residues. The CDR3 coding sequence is TGTGCCAGCCACAGGGTTGGTGGGTCCTACGAGCAGTACTTC. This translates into CASHRVGGSYEQYF.

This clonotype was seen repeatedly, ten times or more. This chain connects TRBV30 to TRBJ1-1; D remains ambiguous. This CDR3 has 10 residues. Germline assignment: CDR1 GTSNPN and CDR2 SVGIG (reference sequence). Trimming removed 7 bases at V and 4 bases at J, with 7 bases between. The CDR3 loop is CASGFTEAFF. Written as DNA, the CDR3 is TGTGCCTCGGGGTTCACTGAAGCTTTCTTT.

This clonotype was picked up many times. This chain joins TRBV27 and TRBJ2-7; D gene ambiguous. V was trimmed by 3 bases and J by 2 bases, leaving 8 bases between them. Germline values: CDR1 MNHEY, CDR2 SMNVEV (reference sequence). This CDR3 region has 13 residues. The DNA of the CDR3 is TGTGCCAGCAGTTTTGTCGGACCCTACGAGCAGTACTTC. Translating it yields CASSFVGPYEQYF.

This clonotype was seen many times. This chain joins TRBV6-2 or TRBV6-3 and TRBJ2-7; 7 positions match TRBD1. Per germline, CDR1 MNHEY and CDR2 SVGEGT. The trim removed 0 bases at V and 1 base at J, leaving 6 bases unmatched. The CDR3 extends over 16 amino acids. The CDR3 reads CASSYSQETGSYEQYF. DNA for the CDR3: TGTGCCAGCAGTTACTCCCAAGAGACAGGGTCCTACGAGCAGTACTTC.

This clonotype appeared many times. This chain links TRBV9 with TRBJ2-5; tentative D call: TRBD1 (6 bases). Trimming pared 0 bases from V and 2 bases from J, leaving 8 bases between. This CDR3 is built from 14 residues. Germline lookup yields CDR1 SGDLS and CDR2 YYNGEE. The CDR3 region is CASSVDGQQETQYF. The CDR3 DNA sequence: TGTGCCAGCAGCGTAGACGGACAGCAAGAGACCCAGTACTTC.

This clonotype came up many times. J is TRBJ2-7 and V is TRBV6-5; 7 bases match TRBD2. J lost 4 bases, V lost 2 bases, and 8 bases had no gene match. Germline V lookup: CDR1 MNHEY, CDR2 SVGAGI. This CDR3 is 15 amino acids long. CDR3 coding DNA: TGTGCCAGCAGTTACATCAGCGGGGTGGGGTACGAGCAGTACTTC. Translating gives CASSYISGVGYEQYF.

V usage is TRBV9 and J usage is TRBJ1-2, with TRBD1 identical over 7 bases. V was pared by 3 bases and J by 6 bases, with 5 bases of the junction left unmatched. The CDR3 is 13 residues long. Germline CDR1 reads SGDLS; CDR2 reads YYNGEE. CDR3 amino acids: CASSDRQGHGYTF. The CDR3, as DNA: TGTGCCAGCAGCGATCGACAGGGTCATGGCTACACCTTC.